The clone carrying this T cell receptor beta chain appeared many times. The CDR3 is made up of 13 amino acids. Per the germline V gene, CDR1 is DFQATT and CDR2 is SNEGSKA (reference sequence). V lost 3 bases to trimming and J lost 6 bases, with 9 bases between them. This entry comes from a study of T cells in Graves' hyperthyroidism and ophthalmopathy. Researchers amplified the TCR beta CDR3 regions from RNA transcripts. The HTBI primer set served for first-round RT-PCR of the TCR CDR3. TCRdb reprocessed the multiplex PCR reads via MiXCR and lists one record per CDR3 protein. The table shows 500,000 to 650,000 distinct CDR3 sequences, with roughly 15% occurring only once.

This receptor was taken from a woman aged 40-49 years with Graves' hyperthyroidism. Sequenced input: blood. The chain is built from TRBV20-1 and TRBJ1-6; D may be TRBD1 (5 bases). CDR3 coding DNA: TGCAGTGCTAGGGGGCAGGGTAATTCACCCCTCCACTTT. This encodes CSARGQGNSPLHF.